These 22 T cell receptor beta chains came from one sample sequenced in a study of CD8 T cells in ankylosing spondylitis. From the 5' RACE reads, TCRdb called clonotypes with MiXCR, one entry per CDR3 protein. This table holds a few hundred thousand distinct CDR3 sequences, around a tenth found once. The sequenced sample consisted of blood, either unsorted or a sorted T cell fraction (not recorded which). The receptors originated from a female donor with ankylosing spondylitis or in good health (not recorded which).

V gene TRBV4-2 combines with J gene TRBJ1-3; D not resolved. V was trimmed by 8 bases and J by 0 bases, leaving 8 bases between them. The CDR3 covers 13 residues. CDR1 is LGHNA and CDR2 is YNFKEQ in the germline V gene. The CDR3, as DNA: TGTGCCAGCCGGGCTAACTCTGGAAACACCATATATTTT. Its protein is CASRANSGNTIYF.

This clonotype appeared a single time. V and J are TRBV20-1 and TRBJ2-2; D unresolved. Germline V gene sequence: CDR1 DFQATT, CDR2 SNEGSKA (reference sequence). The CDR3 length is 14 residues. V gave up 5 bases and J gave up 7 bases, with 17 bases separating them. The CDR3 DNA reads as TGCAGTGCTCCCAACATCGACGGAAACGGGGAGCTGTTTTTT. Its protein is CSAPNIDGNGELFF.

This clonotype turned up a few times. V gene TRBV5-1 combines with J gene TRBJ2-7; D perhaps matches TRBD1 (6 bases). In germline, CDR1 is SGHRS, CDR2 YFSETQ. V was pared by 4 bases and J by 1 base, with 15 bases between. The CDR3 runs 15 residues. The CDR3 region is CASSVGQSSSYEQYF. In DNA form, the CDR3 reads TGCGCCAGCAGCGTCGGACAGAGCTCTTCCTACGAGCAGTACTTC.

This clonotype was observed many times. V and J are TRBV6-2 or TRBV6-3 and TRBJ2-1, with 12 positions matching TRBD2. There are 17 residues in the CDR3. V gave up 8 bases and J gave up 6 bases; unmatched junction bases: 14. Germline assignment: CDR1 MNHEY and CDR2 SVGEGT. For the CDR3, the DNA is TGTGCCAGCGGCCCTGCGACTAGCGGGAGACCTCCCAATGAGCAGTTCTTC. Translation: CASGPATSGRPPNEQFF.

The V call is TRBV3-1, the J call TRBJ2-7; D may match TRBD1 or TRBD2 (5 bases each). The CDR3 extends over 13 amino acids. The germline V gene has CDR1 LGHDT and CDR2 YNNKEL (reference sequence). Trimming left V 2 bases short and J 5 bases short, with 10 bases between. The CDR3: CASSQNQGHEQYF. In DNA form, the CDR3 reads TGTGCCAGCAGCCAAAATCAGGGACACGAGCAGTACTTC.

This clonotype has a handful of counts. DNA of the CDR3: TGCGCCAGCAGCTCGCTCCGGGCGGGGAGCTCCTACAATGAGCAGTTCTTC. Its translation: CASSSLRAGSSYNEQFF. V and J are TRBV5-1 and TRBJ2-1; perhaps TRBD2 as D (6 bases). V dropped 3 bases and J dropped 0 bases, with 16 bases sitting between them. The CDR3 spans 17 residues. CDR1 is SGHRS, CDR2 YFSETQ, per germline.

This clonotype was observed a few times. DNA of the CDR3: TGTGCCAGCAGCTTTTCGTTTTGGCATGAGCAGTTCTTC. As protein: CASSFSFWHEQFF. The chain recombines TRBV5-6 with TRBJ2-1; D remains unclear. Germline V gene lookup returns CDR1 SGHDT and CDR2 YYEEEE. The CDR3 is 13 residues long. V was cut by 2 bases and J by 8 bases, with 11 bases left in between.

The chain joins TRBV19 to TRBJ1-6, with no clear D. The CDR3 has 15 residues. Per the germline V gene, CDR1 is LNHDA and CDR2 is SQIVND (reference sequence). Trimming removed 5 bases at V and 9 bases at J, with 17 bases between. CDR3 in DNA: TGTGCCAGTAGTCGGTTGCGGGGTACGAGTTCACCCCTCCACTTT. Translated: CASSRLRGTSSPLHF.

This clonotype was seen at least ten times. The rearrangement joins TRBV7-2 to TRBJ2-7; the match to TRBD2 covers 7 bases. Germline CDR1 and CDR2: SGHTA and FQGNSA. The ends lost 0 bases at V and 2 bases at J; junction bases unmatched: 10. This CDR3 contains 17 residues. The CDR3 loop is CASSLAASGVLTYEQYF. Written as DNA, the CDR3 is TGTGCCAGCAGCTTAGCGGCCAGCGGGGTGCTAACCTACGAGCAGTACTTC.

This clonotype was detected many times. The gene calls are TRBV14 and TRBJ2-1; D is unclear. V lost 4 bases, J lost 5 bases, and 9 bases lay in between. The CDR3 extends over 13 amino acids. The V gene's germline CDR1 is SGHDN and CDR2 FVKESK. For the CDR3, the DNA is TGTGCCAGCAGCCTATTTCGGAACAATGAGCAGTTCTTC. Translation gives CASSLFRNNEQFF.

This clonotype has at least ten counts. This sequence joins TRBV30 and TRBJ1-5; 9 bases agree with TRBD1. CDR3 length equals 18 residues. V shed 2 bases, J shed 1 base, and the junction held 12 bases outside the gene matches. Per germline, CDR1 GTSNPN and CDR2 SVGIG (reference sequence). The CDR3 loop is CAWSSDRGIGRSNQPQHF. The CDR3 DNA reads TGTGCCTGGAGTTCGGACAGGGGAATAGGAAGGAGCAATCAGCCCCAGCATTTT.

This clonotype was observed a few times. The chain combines TRBV15 with TRBJ1-2, with 7 bases matching TRBD1. Germline V gene lookup returns CDR1 LNHNV and CDR2 YYDKDF (reference sequence). V lost 5 bases, J lost 4 bases, and 7 bases stayed unmatched. The CDR3 totals 14 residues. CDR3 sequence reads: CATSGGTDSYGYTF. CDR3 DNA sequence: TGTGCCACCAGCGGAGGGACAGACTCCTATGGCTACACCTTC.

This clonotype was counted many times. This chain links TRBV20-1 with TRBJ2-7, with D possibly being TRBD2 (6 bases). The CDR3 extends over 13 amino acids. Germline values: CDR1 DFQATT, CDR2 SNEGSKA (reference sequence). V was clipped by 0 bases and J by 3 bases, with 9 bases between them. The CDR3 DNA is TGCAGTGCTAGAGATGCGGGGCTCTACGAGCAGTACTTC. This codes for CSARDAGLYEQYF.

This clonotype was counted only a few times. V and J are TRBV7-2 and TRBJ1-2; 12 positions agree with TRBD1. There are 15 residues in the CDR3. V gave up 4 bases and J gave up 9 bases; unmatched junction bases: 9. Germline V CDR1 and CDR2: SGHTA, FQGNSA. CDR3 sequence reads: CASSSPGQGAQSYTF. The CDR3 bases are TGTGCCAGCAGCTCTCCGGGACAGGGGGCTCAGAGCTACACCTTC.

This clonotype came up many times. The chain employs TRBV6-2 or TRBV6-3 and TRBJ2-5; D remains unclear. This CDR3 is 14 amino acids long. Germline V gene lookup returns CDR1 MNHEY and CDR2 SVGEGT. Trimming shortened V by 7 bases and J by 7 bases, and 19 bases separated the two germline ends. The CDR3 DNA sequence: TGTGCCAGCACCAACTCGTATCATGTGGGGACCCAGTACTTC. Its translation: CASTNSYHVGTQYF.

This clonotype was picked up a small number of times. V usage is TRBV20-1 and J usage is TRBJ1-3, with no clear D. This CDR3 is built from 14 residues. CDR1 is DFQATT, CDR2 SNEGSKA, per germline (reference sequence). V dropped 1 base and J dropped 0 bases, with 7 bases sitting between them. As DNA, the CDR3 is TGCAGTGCTAGAGGTCAGAACTCTGGAAACACCATATATTTT. Translation gives CSARGQNSGNTIYF.

For this clonotype: The germline gene is not matched at one end of the junction; a read error may be the cause. The CDR3 loop is CASSLGDNRPGELLF. In DNA form, the CDR3 reads TGCGCCAGCAGCTTGGGGGACAACCGTCCCGGGGAGCTGTTATTT. This chain joins TRBV5-1 and TRBJ2-2; maybe TRBD1 (6 bases). The CDR3 sequence is 15 residues long. Germline V gene lookup returns CDR1 SGHRS and CDR2 YFSETQ.

This clonotype was observed many times. The chain couples TRBV29-1 to TRBJ2-2, with 7 bases fitting TRBD2. Germline V gene lookup returns CDR1 SQVTM and CDR2 ANQGSEA. Germline trimming cut 4 bases from V and 1 base from J; bases unmatched to any gene: 3. The CDR3 is 14 residues long. Here the CDR3 DNA reads TGCAGCGTTGTAGGACTAGTGAACACCGGGGAGCTGTTTTTT. This encodes CSVVGLVNTGELFF.

This clonotype was counted many times. CDR3 coding DNA: TGTGCCAGCAGCCAAGAGGGGGGGGGCACTGAAGCTTTCTTT. Protein sequence: CASSQEGGGTEAFF. V is TRBV3-1 and J is TRBJ1-1; a possible D gene is TRBD1 (5 bases). Germline V gene lookup returns CDR1 LGHDT and CDR2 YNNKEL (reference sequence). Trimming shortened V by 0 bases and J by 4 bases, and 9 bases separated the two germline ends. The CDR3 spans 14 residues.

This clonotype was recorded many times. The chain links TRBV20-1 to TRBJ2-7; D is tentatively TRBD1 or TRBD2 (5 bases each). The germline V gene encodes CDR1 DFQATT and CDR2 SNEGSKA (reference sequence). V dropped 6 bases and J dropped 2 bases, with 14 bases sitting between them. This CDR3 comprises 13 residues. This CDR3 is CSATGTPAYEQYF. The CDR3 DNA sequence: TGCAGTGCAACCGGGACGCCAGCCTACGAGCAGTACTTC.

This chain uses TRBV5-1 with TRBJ2-2, with D tentatively TRBD1 or TRBD2 (5 bases each). This CDR3 contains 16 residues. Germline V gene data show CDR1 as SGHRS and CDR2 as YFSETQ. Trimming pared 1 base from V and 0 bases from J, leaving 10 bases between. The CDR3 DNA follows: TGCGCCAGCAGCTTGTTCCAGGGACCGAACACCGGGGAGCTGTTTTTT. Amino acids: CASSLFQGPNTGELFF. Supplemented by reference TRBV5-1 and TRBJ2-2, the full variable domain reads KAGVTQTPRYLIKTRGQQVTLSCSPISGHRSVSWYQQTPGQGLQFLFEYFSETQRNKGNFPGRFSGRQFSNSRSEMNVSTLELGDSALYLCASSLFQGPNTGELFFGEGSRLTVL.

The chain links TRBV11-2 to TRBJ2-7; perhaps D is TRBD1 or TRBD2 (5 bases each). This CDR3 has 16 amino acids. V was clipped by 2 bases and J by 3 bases, with 17 bases between them. Germline-derived CDR1 and CDR2 are SGHAT and FQNNGV. The CDR3 coding sequence is TGTGCCAGCAGCTTAAGGGGACGGGACGGCTACTACGAGCAGTACTTC. Amino acid sequence: CASSLRGRDGYYEQYF.